The sequence of this T cell receptor beta chain was determined in a study of cytomegalovirus exposure and HLA in healthy donors. The PCR was carried out with 60 Vbeta primers and 13 Jbeta primers. The assay was immunoSEQ multiplex PCR, and TCRdb's table has in-frame clones only and misses some. Of around 76,000 clones listed, around 84% are singletons. With V trimmed by 5 bases and J by 8 bases, 5 bases remained unmatched. This CDR3 has 14 residues. CDR1 and CDR2 from the germline V gene are SEHNR and FQNEAQ (reference sequence). This sequence originates from a woman in her thirties or forties in good health and CMV-seropositive. Source material: PBMCs. The J gene is TRBJ1-6, the V gene TRBV7-9; TRBD1 matches 8 bases. The CDR3 nucleotides are TGTGCCAGCAGCCTCGACAGGGGTCATTCACCCCTCCACTTT. It specifies CASSLDRGHSPLHF.